This T cell receptor beta chain was profiled in a study of shared clonotypes between healthy human individuals. Overall study findings and caveats: In the sorted subsets, rarefaction showed sequencing was incomplete despite large depth. Larger estimated richness was generally seen in naive subsets than in memory subsets.

Germline lookup yields CDR1 SGHAT and CDR2 FQNNGV. V gave up 5 bases and J gave up 5 bases; unmatched junction bases: 9. This CDR3 comprises 15 residues. About this clone: Its specificity is not known.

The deep-level immunoSEQ assay was used. Here immunoSEQ multiplex PCR was the method, and the copy in TCRdb shows in-frame clones only, minus some. The sample lists over 2 million clones; 85% to 95% were seen once. This receptor was taken from a man aged 18 to 30 in good health. Some clones in this sample may be carry-over from other donors' samples. V and J are TRBV11-2 and TRBJ2-1; 7 bases are a match to TRBD1. Sequencing input: naive CD4+ T cells from PBMCs. Subset denoted: CD45RA+ positively selected. The CDR3 DNA follows: TGTGCCAGCAGCCCGTTCGACAGGGTCAACAATGAGCAGTTCTTC. This encodes CASSPFDRVNNEQFF. Based on the CDR3 plus reference TRBV11-2 and TRBJ2-1, the full variable domain is EAGVAQSPRYKIIEKRQSVAFWCNPISGHATLYWYQQILGQGPKLLIQFQNNGVVDDSQLPKDRFSAERLKGVDSTLKIQPAKLEDSAVYLCASSPFDRVNNEQFFGPGTRLTVL.